The clone carrying this T cell receptor beta chain was seen ten or more times. These data belong to a study of spatial heterogeneity in lung cancer. In the study overall: More beta-chain than alpha-chain sequences were consistently detected.

Using its own MiXCR run on the 5' RACE reads, TCRdb lists one record per CDR3 protein. The sample lists 30,000 to 40,000 distinct CDR3 sequences, around 3.1% occurring once. Time point here: sample taken at primary tumor resection. The donor group consisted of roughly 76 patients who had untreated, early-stage non-small cell lung cancer. The study sequenced unsorted whole RNA from tumor, nontumor lung or frozen PBMC. The source material was normal lung tissue next to the tumor, sampled at surgery. The TCR was taken from a male donor with early-stage non-small cell lung cancer.

The CDR3 here is CASSNLGTEAFF. The CDR3 region has the DNA TGTGCCAGCAGTAATCTCGGGACTGAAGCTTTCTTT. The rearrangement joins TRBV12-3 or TRBV12-4 to TRBJ1-1; D remains unclear. There are 12 residues in the CDR3. With 5 bases removed from V and 5 bases from J, the gap between germline ends came to 9 bases.